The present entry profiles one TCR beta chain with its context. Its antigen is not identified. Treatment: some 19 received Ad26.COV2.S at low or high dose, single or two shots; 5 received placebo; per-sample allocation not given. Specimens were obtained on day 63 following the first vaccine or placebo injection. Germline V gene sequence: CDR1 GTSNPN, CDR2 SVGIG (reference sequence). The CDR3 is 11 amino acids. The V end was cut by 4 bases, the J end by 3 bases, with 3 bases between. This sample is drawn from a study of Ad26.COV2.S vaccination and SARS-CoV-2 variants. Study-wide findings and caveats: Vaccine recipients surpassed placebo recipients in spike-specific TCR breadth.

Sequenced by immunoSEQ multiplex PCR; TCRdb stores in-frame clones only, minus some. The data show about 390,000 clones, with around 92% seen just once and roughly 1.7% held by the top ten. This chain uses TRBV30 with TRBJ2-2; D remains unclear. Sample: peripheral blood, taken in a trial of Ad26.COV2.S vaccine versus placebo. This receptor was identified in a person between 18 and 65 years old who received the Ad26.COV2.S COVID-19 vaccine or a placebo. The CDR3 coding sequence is TGTGCCTGGACGGACACCGGGGAGCTGTTTTTT. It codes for CAWTDTGELFF.